This T cell receptor beta chain was sequenced in a study of blood T cells in healthy people across ages. PBMCs, at least 6 million per sample, were isolated. This clonotype turned up a few times. Its antigen remains unidentified. Study-wide points: CMV infection status of these donors was not known. Roughly linear declines in TCR beta diversity per million T cells occurred with age. Estimates of diversity drawn from one million T cells were considered underestimates.

Together with a sample-barcoded 5' primer, a J-beta primer mix was included in a second PCR lasting roughly 6 to 12 cycles. TCRdb re-analysed the 5' RACE reads in MiXCR, keeping a single row per CDR3 protein. The sample yields about 1,000,000 distinct CDR3 sequences, more than 35% seen once. Deletions cut 5 bases from V and 4 bases from J, with 15 bases between. The germline CDR1 and CDR2 sequences are MNHEY and SVGAGI. The length of the CDR3 is 15 residues. Sequenced sample: blood. The chain is built from TRBV6-5 and TRBJ2-1; a weak D match, TRBD2 (6 bases). The receptor's source is a woman aged 55-69 years in good health. CDR3 loop: CASSPSAYSYNEQFF. CDR3 DNA sequence: TGTGCCAGCAGTCCTAGCGCCTACAGTTACAATGAGCAGTTCTTC.